A selection of T cell receptor beta chains follows, all from one sample in a study of T cells in tuberculosis. Here immunoSEQ multiplex PCR was the method, and the copy in TCRdb shows in-frame clones only, minus some. This sample yields fewer than 40,000 clones, of which 75% to 95% are seen a single time; less than 3% belongs to the top ten. The sample consisted of PBMCs, taken at tuberculosis diagnosis. These receptor sequences come from an adult with tuberculosis. Both conserved end residues are part of each CDR3. A D gene is named only where the DNA matches it firmly. Some rows mark clone size as missing; the rest say once, few, many or name a class of expanded clone.

d_gene,v_gene,j_gene,abundance,CDR3aa,CDR3nt
TRBD2,TRBV6-1,TRBJ2-3,.,CASSELGGGGTDTQYF,TGTGCCAGCAGTGAACTGGGCGGGGGTGGCACAGATACGCAGTATTTT
.,TRBV28,TRBJ1-5,once,CASSLPTGSNQPQHF,TGTGCCAGCAGTTTACCGACAGGTAGCAATCAGCCCCAGCATTTT
.,TRBV19,TRBJ1-5,.,CASSLPGNQPQHF,TGTGCCAGTAGTTTACCAGGGAATCAGCCCCAGCATTTT
.,TRBV6-6,TRBJ2-3,.,CASTLATDTQYF,TGTGCCAGCACCTTAGCGACAGATACGCAGTATTTT
.,TRBV9,TRBJ1-3,.,CASSPDERLHSGNTIYF,TGTGCCAGCAGCCCAGACGAGCGGCTCCACTCTGGAAACACCATATATTTT
.,TRBV5-8,TRBJ2-5,.,CASSLGGGTETQYF,TGTGCCAGCAGCTTGGGTGGGGGCACAGAGACCCAGTACTTC
TRBD2,TRBV5-1,TRBJ2-1,once,CASSSSGGSSYNEQFF,TGCGCCAGCAGCTCTAGCGGGGGAAGCTCCTACAATGAGCAGTTCTTC
TRBD2,TRBV7-8,TRBJ2-3,.,CASSLVGLAGVRLLTDTQYF,TGTGCCAGCAGCTTAGTGGGACTAGCGGGGGTCCGACTTCTCACAGATACGCAGTATTTT
.,TRBV6-6,TRBJ2-1,.,CASSYSMAGLNEQFF,TGTGCCAGCAGTTACTCGATGGCGGGTTTGAATGAGCAGTTCTTC
.,TRBV2,TRBJ1-1,.,CASSERVGSTEAFF,TGTGCCAGCAGTGAGAGGGTTGGATCCACTGAAGCTTTCTTT
.,TRBV19,TRBJ2-7,.,CASSEGSGIYEQYF,TGTGCCAGTAGTGAGGGATCGGGGATCTACGAGCAGTACTTC
.,TRBV30,TRBJ1-4,.,CAWSELRGRGNEKLFF,TGTGCCTGGAGTGAGTTAAGAGGTCGGGGTAATGAAAAACTGTTTTTT
TRBD1,TRBV5-1,TRBJ1-2,.,CASSSAGGGYGYTF,TGCGCCAGCAGCTCCGCAGGGGGTGGCTATGGCTACACCTTC
TRBD2,TRBV4-3,TRBJ2-3,.,CASSTSGDPTDTQYF,TGCGCCAGCAGCACTAGCGGGGATCCCACAGATACGCAGTATTTT
.,TRBV10-3,TRBJ2-2,.,CAISDRDTGELFF,TGTGCCATCAGTGACAGGGACACCGGGGAGCTGTTTTTT
TRBD1,TRBV7-2,TRBJ1-2,.,CASSPPGQVGGYTF,TGTGCCAGCAGCCCCCCCGGACAGGTGGGGGGCTACACCTTC
TRBD1,TRBV29-1,TRBJ2-6,.,CGAATGDGANVLTF,TGCGGCGCCGCGACAGGGGATGGGGCCAACGTCCTGACTTTC
.,TRBV7-2,TRBJ2-7,.,CASSGRTGAYEQYF,TGTGCCAGCAGCGGGAGGACAGGAGCCTACGAGCAGTACTTC
.,TRBV29-1,TRBJ2-1,.,CSVAAGYNEQFF,TGCAGCGTTGCGGCGGGGTACAATGAGCAGTTCTTC
TRBD1,TRBV5-5,TRBJ1-2,.,CASRRQYGTDGYTF,TGTGCCAGCAGGCGTCAATACGGGACAGATGGCTACACCTTC
.,TRBV7-2,TRBJ1-6,.,CASRYTPQGLTPLHF,TGTGCCAGCAGGTATACTCCACAGGGATTAACCCCCCTCCACTTT
.,TRBV13,TRBJ2-5,.,CASSPYQETQYF,TGTGCCAGCAGCCCGTACCAAGAGACCCAGTACTTC
.,TRBV9,TRBJ2-5,.,CASSVSQETQYF,TGTGCCAGCAGCGTCTCCCAAGAGACCCAGTACTTC
.,TRBV4-1,TRBJ2-1,.,CASSQERRPRNNEQFF,TGCGCCAGCAGCCAAGAACGTAGGCCTAGGAACAATGAGCAGTTCTTC
.,TRBV5-4,TRBJ2-7,few,CASSSNYEQYF,TGTGCCAGCAGCTCCAACTACGAGCAGTACTTC
.,TRBV5-4,TRBJ2-3,.,CASYEAGASDTQYF,TGTGCCAGCTATGAGGCAGGGGCTTCAGATACGCAGTATTTT
TRBD1,TRBV5-4,TRBJ1-1,.,CASSLGPGQVNTEAFF,TGTGCCAGCAGCTTGGGTCCGGGACAGGTTAACACTGAAGCTTTCTTT
.,TRBV4-1,TRBJ1-2,once,CASSQDASQPRGYTF,TGCGCCAGCAGCCAAGATGCGAGCCAACCGAGGGGCTACACCTTC
TRBD1,TRBV6-5,TRBJ1-2,.,CASSLRRTGNYGYTF,TGTGCCAGCAGCCTCAGGAGGACAGGGAACTATGGCTACACCTTC
.,TRBV5-1,TRBJ1-4,.,CASSTSGTREKLFF,TGCGCCAGCAGCACGTCCGGGACACGGGAAAAACTGTTTTTT
TRBD2,TRBV5-1,TRBJ2-3,.,CASSLAGAGGTDTQYF,TGCGCCAGCAGCTTGGCAGGAGCGGGGGGAACAGATACGCAGTATTTT
.,TRBV6-5,TRBJ1-1,.,CASGLAGANTEAFF,TGTGCCTCAGGACTTGCAGGGGCGAACACTGAAGCTTTCTTT
.,TRBV5-1,TRBJ1-1,.,CASSPGTKLNTEAFF,TGCGCCAGCAGCCCCGGGACAAAATTGAACACTGAAGCTTTCTTT
TRBD1,TRBV5-1,TRBJ2-1,.,CASSSRQGYNEQFF,TGCGCCAGCAGCTCTAGACAGGGCTACAATGAGCAGTTCTTC
.,TRBV29-1,TRBJ1-6,.,CSVTIRGYNSPLHF,TGCAGCGTTACGATCAGGGGCTACAATTCACCCCTCCACTTT
TRBD1,TRBV6-1,TRBJ1-5,.,CASSETGGSNQPQHF,TGTGCCAGCAGTGAGACAGGGGGGAGCAATCAGCCCCAGCATTTT
TRBD1,TRBV5-6,TRBJ1-2,.,CASSLGQGSYGYTF,TGTGCCAGCAGCCTAGGACAGGGGAGCTATGGCTACACCTTC
TRBD1,TRBV11-1,TRBJ1-1,.,CASRAGQGKGLAFF,TGTGCCAGCAGGGCGGGACAGGGCAAAGGGTTGGCTTTCTTT
.,TRBV30,TRBJ2-1,.,CAWINGGLNEQFF,TGTGCCTGGATTAATGGGGGCCTAAATGAGCAGTTCTTC
.,TRBV6-5,TRBJ1-2,.,CASSPRTRYGYTF,TGTGCCAGCAGTCCGAGGACACGTTATGGCTACACCTTC
.,TRBV6-1,TRBJ1-1,.,CASSFRGANTEAFF,TGTGCCAGCAGCTTCCGGGGGGCGAACACTGAAGCTTTCTTT
.,TRBV28,TRBJ1-5,.,CASSLSGAFNQPQHF,TGTGCCAGCAGTTTATCAGGGGCCTTTAATCAGCCCCAGCATTTT
TRBD1,TRBV29-1,TRBJ2-1,.,CSAVVGQGSDYNEQFF,TGCAGCGCTGTGGTAGGACAGGGTAGCGACTACAATGAGCAGTTCTTC
TRBD1,TRBV2,TRBJ1-2,.,CASSEPGTVYYGYTF,TGTGCCAGCAGTGAACCCGGGACAGTCTACTATGGCTACACCTTC
.,TRBV6-5,TRBJ2-3,few,CASSGGTGTTDTQYF,TGTGCCAGCAGTGGGGGCACAGGGACCACAGATACGCAGTATTTT